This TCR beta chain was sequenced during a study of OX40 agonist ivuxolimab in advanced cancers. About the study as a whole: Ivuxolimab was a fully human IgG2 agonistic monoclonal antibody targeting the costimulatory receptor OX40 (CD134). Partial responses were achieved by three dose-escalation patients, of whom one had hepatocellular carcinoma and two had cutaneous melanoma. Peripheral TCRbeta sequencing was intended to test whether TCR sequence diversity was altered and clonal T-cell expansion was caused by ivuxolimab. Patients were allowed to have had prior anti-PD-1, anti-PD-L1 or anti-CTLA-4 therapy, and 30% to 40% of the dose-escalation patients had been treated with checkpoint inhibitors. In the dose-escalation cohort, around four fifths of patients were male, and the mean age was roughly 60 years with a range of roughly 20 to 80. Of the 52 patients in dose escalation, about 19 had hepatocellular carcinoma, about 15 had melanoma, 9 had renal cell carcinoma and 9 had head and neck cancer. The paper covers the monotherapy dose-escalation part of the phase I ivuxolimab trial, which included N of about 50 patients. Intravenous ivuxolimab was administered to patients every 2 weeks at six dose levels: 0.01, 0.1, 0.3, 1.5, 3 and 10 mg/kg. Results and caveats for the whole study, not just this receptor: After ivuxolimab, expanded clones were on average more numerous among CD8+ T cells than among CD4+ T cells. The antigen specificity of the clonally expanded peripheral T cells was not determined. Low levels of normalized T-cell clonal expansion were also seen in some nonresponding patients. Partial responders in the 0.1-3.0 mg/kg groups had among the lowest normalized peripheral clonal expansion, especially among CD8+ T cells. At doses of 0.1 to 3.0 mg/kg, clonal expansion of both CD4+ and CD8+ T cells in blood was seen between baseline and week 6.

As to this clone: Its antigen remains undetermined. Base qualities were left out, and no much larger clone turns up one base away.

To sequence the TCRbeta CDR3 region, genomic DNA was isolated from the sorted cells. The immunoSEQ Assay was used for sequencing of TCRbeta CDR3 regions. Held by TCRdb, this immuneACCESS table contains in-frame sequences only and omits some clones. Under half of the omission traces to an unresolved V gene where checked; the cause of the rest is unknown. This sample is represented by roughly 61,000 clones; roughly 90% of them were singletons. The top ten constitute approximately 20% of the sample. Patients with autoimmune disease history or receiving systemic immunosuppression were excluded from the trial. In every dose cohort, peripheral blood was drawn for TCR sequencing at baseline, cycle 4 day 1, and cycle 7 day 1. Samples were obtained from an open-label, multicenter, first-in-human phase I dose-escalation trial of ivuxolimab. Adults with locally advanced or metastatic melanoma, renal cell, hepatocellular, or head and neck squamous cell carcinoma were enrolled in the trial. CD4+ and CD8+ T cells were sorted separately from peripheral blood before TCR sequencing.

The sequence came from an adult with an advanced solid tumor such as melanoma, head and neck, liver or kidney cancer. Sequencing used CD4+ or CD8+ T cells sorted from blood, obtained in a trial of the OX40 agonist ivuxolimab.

The CDR3 is CASSEGDSNQPQHF. Read as DNA, the sequence is TGTGCCAGCAGTGAAGGAGATAGCAATCAGCCCCAGCATTTT. The chain uses TRBV25-1 and TRBJ1-5; the D gene lacks a confident call. CDR1 and CDR2, looked up from the germline V gene, are MGHDK and SYGVNS. Its CDR3 holds 14 amino acids, cysteine through phenylalanine. Just the 42-base CDR3 DNA is kept, in frame starting at base 1. Trimming removed 2 bases from V and 0 bases from J, leaving 5 bases between the germline ends.